A selection of T cell receptor beta chains follows, all from one sample in a study of T cell responses to AZD1222 COVID-19 vaccine. Some clones are missing from TCRdb's copy, which holds only in-frame ones; the method was immunoSEQ multiplex PCR. The table includes some 97,000 clones, roughly 89% detected once. The sample consisted of peripheral blood, taken on day 0 of AZD1222 vaccination. The receptors derive from an adult in good health. Both conserved end residues are trimmed from each CDR3. For some rows the clone size is stated as once, few or many, or as a class when expanded; others skip it.

cdr3_aa	j_call	v_call	clone_size
ASSRLVARGLNTEAF	TRBJ1-1	TRBV27	NA
ATQSTGTSLSTDTQY	TRBJ2-3	TRBV24-1	NA
ASSLRRQFPGQETQY	TRBJ2-5	TRBV5-4	NA
ASSRTSGSQAYEQY	TRBJ2-7	TRBV4-3	NA
ASSPRAWDRVGSSGNTIY	TRBJ1-3	TRBV7-8	NA
ASSRDRNRGYT	TRBJ1-2	TRBV5-4	NA
ASSPTYSNQPQH	TRBJ1-5	TRBV4-1	NA
ASSEPGLGALWGGYT	TRBJ1-2	TRBV2	NA
ASSSTGATGTEAF	TRBJ1-1	TRBV5-1	NA
ASSLKTSRVNIQY	TRBJ2-4	TRBV11-3	NA
ASRVRVPNEKLF	TRBJ1-4	TRBV2	NA
ASSIHHTGNTEAF	TRBJ1-1	TRBV19	once
ASRLAGGSYNEQF	TRBJ2-1	TRBV5-6	NA
ASSLDWDRNSPLH	TRBJ1-6	TRBV5-5	NA
ASSQEGGSQPQH	TRBJ1-5	TRBV4-1	NA
ASSKRGTENQPQH	TRBJ1-5	TRBV21-1	few
ASSQDPTGVADTQY	TRBJ2-3	TRBV3-1/TRBV3-2	NA
ASSRTFNQPQH	TRBJ1-5	TRBV2	NA
ASSIAADRGPKPQH	TRBJ1-5	TRBV19	NA
ASSSDRDPWVLF	TRBJ1-4	TRBV11-2	NA
ASSLSWNTGELF	TRBJ2-2	TRBV5-1	NA
ASSQDLGNQPQH	TRBJ1-5	TRBV4-3	NA
ASRDPGYEQY	TRBJ2-7	TRBV6-5	NA
SVNIGGADTQY	TRBJ2-3	TRBV29-1	few
ASNPGSPNYGYT	TRBJ1-2	TRBV19	NA
ASNTGGPSGFEQF	TRBJ2-1	TRBV19	NA
ASSEGYGTPRESPNSPLH	TRBJ1-6	TRBV6-1	NA
ASSYLTLGNTIY	TRBJ1-3	TRBV6-5	NA
ASSFRGSVTEAF	TRBJ1-1	TRBV5-8	NA
ASSPRHGWAEELF	TRBJ1-4	TRBV11-2	few
SGTLAGTDTQY	TRBJ2-3	TRBV29-1	NA
ASSREGTKMNSPLH	TRBJ1-6	TRBV5-1	NA
ASSVGGQGNTEAF	TRBJ1-1	TRBV9	few
ASSIAKGNTIY	TRBJ1-3	TRBV19	NA
ASSPLAAQNYEQY	TRBJ2-7	TRBV18	NA
ARRGVEYGNTIY	TRBJ1-3	TRBV25-1	NA
ASSHEWSQANYGYT	TRBJ1-2	TRBV3-1/TRBV3-2	few
ASSFVGGATTYEQY	TRBJ2-7	TRBV7-2	few
ASTRQSGGNTIY	TRBJ1-3	TRBV6-5	once
ASSLMVGRGTNEKLF	TRBJ1-4	TRBV7-9	NA
ASSIDQGGRAQGTKNIQY	TRBJ2-4	TRBV19	NA
ASSLMTGNYNEQF	TRBJ2-1	TRBV7-6	NA
ASSLNGGGSTDTQY	TRBJ2-3	TRBV3-1/TRBV3-2	NA
ASSKGGSSEAF	TRBJ1-1	TRBV12-3/TRBV12-4	NA
ASSYGSGINEQF	TRBJ2-1	TRBV6-5	NA